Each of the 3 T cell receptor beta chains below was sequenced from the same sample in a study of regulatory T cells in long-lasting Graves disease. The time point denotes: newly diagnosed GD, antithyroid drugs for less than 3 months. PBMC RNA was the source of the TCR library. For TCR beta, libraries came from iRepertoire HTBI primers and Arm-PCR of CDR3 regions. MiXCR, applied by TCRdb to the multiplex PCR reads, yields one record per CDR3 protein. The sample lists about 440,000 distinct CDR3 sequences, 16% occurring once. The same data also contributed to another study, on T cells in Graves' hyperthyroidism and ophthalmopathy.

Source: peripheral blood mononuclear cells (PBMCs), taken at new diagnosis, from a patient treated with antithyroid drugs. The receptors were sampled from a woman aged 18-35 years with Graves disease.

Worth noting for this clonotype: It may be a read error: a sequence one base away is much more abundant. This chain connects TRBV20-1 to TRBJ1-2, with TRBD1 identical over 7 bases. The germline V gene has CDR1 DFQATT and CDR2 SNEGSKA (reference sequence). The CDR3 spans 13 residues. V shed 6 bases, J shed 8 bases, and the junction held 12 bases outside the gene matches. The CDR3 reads CSALSDRARGYTF. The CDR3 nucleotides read TGCAGTGCCCTATCTGACAGGGCGAGGGGCTACACCTTC.

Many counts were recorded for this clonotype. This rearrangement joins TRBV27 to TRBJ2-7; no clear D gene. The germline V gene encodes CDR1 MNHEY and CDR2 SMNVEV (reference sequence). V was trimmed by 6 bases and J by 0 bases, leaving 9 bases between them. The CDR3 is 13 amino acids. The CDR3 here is CASRYRNSYEQYF. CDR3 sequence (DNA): TGTGCCAGCAGATACCGGAACTCCTACGAGCAGTACTTC.

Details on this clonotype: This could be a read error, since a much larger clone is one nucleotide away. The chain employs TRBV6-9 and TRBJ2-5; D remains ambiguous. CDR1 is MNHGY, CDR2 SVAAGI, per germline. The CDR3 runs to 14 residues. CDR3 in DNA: TGTGCCAGCAGTTACGGACGGTTCCAAGCGACCCAGTACTTC. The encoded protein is CASSYGRFQATQYF.